This is a list of T cell receptor beta chains from one sample in a study of vaccination effects on CD4 cells after COVID-19. These receptors' antigens are unknown. Produced via immunoSEQ multiplex PCR; TCRdb's table is partial and in-frame only. The table shows about 27,000 clones, with 83% occurring only once. This specimen consisted of CD4+ T cells from PBMCs cultured with HCoV-NL63 spike peptides, obtained after COVID-19 vaccination. The source of these receptors is a human donor who received a COVID-19 vaccine. Some clones in this sample may be carry-over from other donors' samples. Both conserved end residues are part of each CDR3. A D gene is named only where the DNA matches it firmly. Expanded clones get a size class; other rows say once, few or many, or leave the size out.

CDR3nt | CDR3aa | j_gene | v_gene | abundance | d_gene
TGTGCCAGCAGTTACTCAGCCGAGACCCAGTACTTC | CASSYSAETQYF | TRBJ2-5 | TRBV6-2/TRBV6-3 | - | -
TGTGCCAGCAGTTACGGGGCGGACGACTCTGGAAACACCATATATTTT | CASSYGADDSGNTIYF | TRBJ1-3 | TRBV6-5 | once | -
TGTGCCATCAGTGACCGGGGGGGAACGGAGCAGCCCCAGCATTTT | CAISDRGGTEQPQHF | TRBJ1-5 | TRBV10-3 | - | -
TGTGCCAGTAGTATAAGGCCAGATACGCAGTATTTT | CASSIRPDTQYF | TRBJ2-3 | TRBV19 | - | -
TGTGCCAGCAGTTTCGGGAACTCCGGAAACACCATATATTTT | CASSFGNSGNTIYF | TRBJ1-3 | TRBV28 | - | -
TGTGCCAGCAGACCACCGGCCGGGGAGCTGTTTTTT | CASRPPAGELFF | TRBJ2-2 | TRBV6-5 | - | -
TGTGCCAGCAACCCCGCCAGGAGACGCAACTATGGCTACACCTTC | CASNPARRRNYGYTF | TRBJ1-2 | TRBV28 | - | -
TGTGCCAGTAGCCCGGTAACTAGCAATCAGCCCCAGCATTTT | CASSPVTSNQPQHF | TRBJ1-5 | TRBV19 | few | -
TGTGCAAGTCGCTTAGTTGGCGCAGGGGGCTTTCTCGGGGAGCTGTTTTTT | CASRLVGAGGFLGELFF | TRBJ2-2 | TRBV12-2 | - | -
TGTGCCAGCAGTGGGGGGGGACCCCTCCACTTT | CASSGGGPLHF | TRBJ1-6 | TRBV12-3/TRBV12-4 | - | -
TGTGCCAGCGGGGGACAGGAACAAGAGACCCAGTACTTC | CASGGQEQETQYF | TRBJ2-5 | TRBV2 | - | TRBD1
TGCGCCAGCAGCGACGGGGGAGGAGAGACCCAGTACTTC | CASSDGGGETQYF | TRBJ2-5 | TRBV5-1 | - | -
TGTGCCAGCAGCTTGGCCCCCTACGGGGAGACCCAGTACTTC | CASSLAPYGETQYF | TRBJ2-5 | TRBV7-7 | - | -
TGTGCCATCAGTGAGATTTTGGGGGGGTCGAGCACAGATACGCAGTATTTT | CAISEILGGSSTDTQYF | TRBJ2-3 | TRBV10-3 | once | TRBD2